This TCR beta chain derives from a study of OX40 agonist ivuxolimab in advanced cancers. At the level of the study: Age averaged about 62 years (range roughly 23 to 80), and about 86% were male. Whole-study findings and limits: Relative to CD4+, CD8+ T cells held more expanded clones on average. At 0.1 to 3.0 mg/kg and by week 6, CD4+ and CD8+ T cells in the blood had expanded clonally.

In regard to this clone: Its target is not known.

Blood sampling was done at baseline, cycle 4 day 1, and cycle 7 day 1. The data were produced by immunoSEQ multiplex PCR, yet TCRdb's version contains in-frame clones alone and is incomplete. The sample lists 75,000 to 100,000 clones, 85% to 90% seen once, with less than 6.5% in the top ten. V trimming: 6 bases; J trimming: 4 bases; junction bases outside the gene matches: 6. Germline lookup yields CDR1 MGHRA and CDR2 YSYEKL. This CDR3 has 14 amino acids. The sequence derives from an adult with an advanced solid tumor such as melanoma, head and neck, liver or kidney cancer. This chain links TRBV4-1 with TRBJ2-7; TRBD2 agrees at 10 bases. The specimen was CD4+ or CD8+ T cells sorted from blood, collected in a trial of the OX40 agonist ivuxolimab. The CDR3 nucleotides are TGCGCCAGCAGTCATAGGACTAGCGGATACGAGCAGTACTTC. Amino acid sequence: CASSHRTSGYEQYF.